These 18 T cell receptor beta chains were sequenced from one sample in a study of shared clonotypes between healthy human individuals. CD45RO-negative, CCR7-positively selected cells formed the naive CD8 fraction, excluding terminally differentiated effector memory CD45RA+ cells. Produced via immunoSEQ multiplex PCR; TCRdb's table is partial and in-frame only. The sample holds millions of clones, about 95% seen once. The sample consisted of naive CD8+ T cells sorted from blood. Every receptor here comes from a man aged 18 to 30 in good health.

A note on this clone: The same CDR3 is also encoded by other DNA sequences in this sample. This chain connects TRBV9 to TRBJ2-5, with 7 bases that match TRBD1. Trimming removed 3 bases from V and 2 bases from J; junction bases left unmatched: 4. Per the germline V gene, CDR1 is SGDLS and CDR2 is YYNGEE. This CDR3 region has 14 residues. The CDR3 DNA sequence: TGTGCCAGCAGCGCACTGGGACAGCAAGAGACCCAGTACTTC. Its protein is CASSALGQQETQYF.

The chain recombines TRBV5-1 with TRBJ1-1; TRBD1 agrees at 8 bases. This CDR3 is 13 amino acids long. CDR1 and CDR2 (germline): SGHRS, YFSETQ. Losses at the gene ends were 6 bases for V and 11 bases for J; bases not matched to a gene: 12. CDR3 protein: CASTTLWGQEAFF. The CDR3 nucleotides read TGCGCCAGCACTACGTTGTGGGGACAGGAGGCTTTCTTT.

This clone appeared a single time. Here the CDR3 reads CASSQVGRAPTNEKLFF. As DNA, the CDR3 is TGCGCCAGCAGCCAAGTGGGCCGGGCACCAACTAATGAAAAACTGTTTTTT. The chain links TRBV4-3 to TRBJ1-4, with D unclear. Germline CDR1 LGHNA, CDR2 YSLEER. This CDR3 has 17 amino acids. V lost 1 base and J 0 bases, leaving 12 bases between the germline ends.

This chain connects TRBV28 to TRBJ1-1, with TRBD1 as a possible D gene (5 bases). The germline gives CDR1 MDHEN, CDR2 SYDVKM. V lost 2 bases and J lost 1, with 17 bases in between. The length of the CDR3 is 17 residues. For the CDR3, the DNA is TGTGCCAGCAGTTTAGCCGGGGAGGGGAAAGGGAACACTGAAGCTTTCTTT. This codes for CASSLAGEGKGNTEAFF. The full variable domain, completed using reference TRBV28 and TRBJ1-1, is DVKVTQSSRYLVKRTGEKVFLECVQDMDHENMFWYRQDPGLGLRLIYFSYDVKMKEKGDIPEGYSVSREKKERFSLILESASTNQTSMYLCASSLAGEGKGNTEAFFGQGTRLTVV.

The genes are TRBV7-6 and TRBJ1-4, with 7 nucleotides matching TRBD1. In germline, CDR1 is SGHVS, CDR2 FNYEAQ. The length of the CDR3 is 18 residues. J gave up 4 bases and V 6 bases, and 17 bases lay outside the gene matches. The CDR3 nucleotides read TGTGCCAGCAGTCATTACATGCTGAGGACAGGAGATAATGAAAAACTGTTTTTT. As protein: CASSHYMLRTGDNEKLFF.

V usage is TRBV7-9 and J usage is TRBJ2-1; D call uncertain. CDR1 is SEHNR, CDR2 FQNEAQ, per germline (reference sequence). With 2 bases removed from V and 5 bases from J, the gap between germline ends came to 10 bases. The CDR3 has 14 amino acids. The CDR3 sequence: CASSLWTENNEQFF. The CDR3 nucleotides are TGTGCCAGCAGCTTATGGACGGAGAACAATGAGCAGTTCTTC.

In regard to this clone: Other nucleotide sequences from this sample produce the same CDR3. This sequence joins TRBV18 and TRBJ2-7, with D unclear. Trimming took off 2 bases at V and 4 bases at J, with 6 bases between the two ends. This CDR3 spans 12 amino acids. Per the germline V gene, CDR1 is KGHSH and CDR2 is LQKENI. DNA for the CDR3: TGTGCCAGCTCACCAGACGGTTACGAGCAGTACTTC. Translated, it gives CASSPDGYEQYF.

CDR3 in DNA: TGTGCCAGCAGCTCTCAGGAAACTGGGGCCAACGTCCTGACTTTC. The encoded protein is CASSSQETGANVLTF. This sequence joins TRBV13 and TRBJ2-6; no clear D. Trimming pared 4 bases from V and 2 bases from J, leaving 9 bases between. The CDR3 extends over 15 amino acids. The germline CDR1 and CDR2 sequences are PRHDT and FYEKMQ (reference sequence).

This chain connects TRBV4-1 to TRBJ1-1, with 8 nucleotides matching TRBD1. Germline-derived CDR1 and CDR2 are MGHRA and YSYEKL. The J segment lost 1 base and the V segment lost 4 bases, leaving 8 bases of the junction unmatched. The CDR3 has 16 residues. In DNA, the CDR3 is TGCGCCAGCAGCCCCGGACAGGGTCTTTCGAACACTGAAGCTTTCTTT. This sequence encodes CASSPGQGLSNTEAFF.

The chain combines TRBV7-2 with TRBJ1-1; the D is unclear. This CDR3 has 15 residues. CDR1 is SGHTA and CDR2 is FQGNSA in the germline V gene. V lost 6 bases, J lost 0 bases, and 14 bases lay in between. The CDR3 reads CASSGLMGLNTEAFF. The CDR3 coding sequence is TGTGCCAGCAGTGGGTTGATGGGCCTGAACACTGAAGCTTTCTTT.

CDR3 sequence reads: CASSHRTESNTEAFF. CDR3 in DNA: TGTGCCAGCAGCCATCGGACAGAGTCGAACACTGAAGCTTTCTTT. The chain is built from TRBV9 and TRBJ1-1; weak D call: TRBD1 (6 bases). V lost 4 bases and J 1 base, leaving 14 bases between the germline ends. This CDR3 spans 15 amino acids. The V gene's germline CDR1 is SGDLS and CDR2 YYNGEE.

The rearrangement joins TRBV6-5 to TRBJ2-5; perhaps TRBD2 as D (6 bases). In germline, CDR1 is MNHEY, CDR2 SVGAGI. V shed 2 bases and J shed 4 bases, with 14 bases lying between them. The CDR3 totals 15 residues. The CDR3 DNA sequence: TGTGCCAGCAGTTACGAACTAGCCTCAAGAGAGACCCAGTACTTC. This codes for CASSYELASRETQYF.

This chain joins TRBV10-2 and TRBJ1-2; no definite D call. From germline, CDR1 is WSHSY and CDR2 SAAADI. This CDR3 comprises 13 residues. The V end was cut by 0 bases, the J end by 7 bases, with 9 bases between. DNA for the CDR3: TGCGCCAGCAGTGAGTCGCCCTCGGGTGGCTACACCTTC. It yields the protein CASSESPSGGYTF.

This chain connects TRBV28 to TRBJ2-1, with 8 bases matching TRBD2. Trimming cost V 4 bases and J 7 bases; bases outside gene matches: 9. This CDR3 has 15 residues. CDR1 and CDR2 (germline): MDHEN, SYDVKM. The CDR3 here is CASSYPPAGVNEQFF. The CDR3 DNA reads TGTGCCAGCAGTTACCCGCCAGCGGGAGTGAATGAGCAGTTCTTC.

V usage is TRBV11-2 and J usage is TRBJ2-1; 7 bases line up with TRBD2. The CDR3 length is 15 residues. The germline CDR1 and CDR2 sequences are SGHAT and FQNNGV. Trimming at V came to 4 bases and at J to 6 bases, leaving 9 bases not matched to a gene. The CDR3 reads CASSSLVAGRNEQFF. The DNA for the CDR3 is TGTGCCAGCAGCTCCTTAGTAGCGGGCCGCAATGAGCAGTTCTTC.

This clone was seen a handful of times. This sample also contains other DNA sequences that code for the same CDR3. The chain is built from TRBV5-6 and TRBJ2-7; D is undetermined. V lost 0 bases to trimming and J lost 6 bases, with 4 bases between them. The germline CDR1 and CDR2 sequences are SGHDT and YYEEEE. The CDR3 has 11 residues. CDR3 nucleotides: TGTGCCAGCAGCTTGGGGCCCGAGCAGTACTTC. The encoded protein is CASSLGPEQYF. The full variable domain, with the rest looked up from reference TRBV5-6 and TRBJ2-7, is DAGVTQSPTHLIKTRGQQVTLRCSPKSGHDTVSWYQQALGQGPQFIFQYYEEEERQRGNFPDRFSGHQFPNYSSELNVNALLLGDSALYLCASSLGPEQYFGPGTRLTVT.

The chain recombines TRBV6-1 with TRBJ1-1, with 8 bases matching TRBD1. J was trimmed by 4 bases and V by 6 bases; bases with no gene match: 7. Germline V gene data show CDR1 as MNHNS and CDR2 as SASEGT. The CDR3 runs to 14 residues. CDR3 loop: CASSPRGRVTEAFF. CDR3 nucleotides: TGTGCCAGCAGCCCCAGGGGGCGCGTCACTGAAGCTTTCTTT.

A word on this clone: The sample contains more than one DNA sequence encoding this CDR3. V is TRBV6-5 and J is TRBJ2-7; 10 nucleotides match TRBD1. V dropped 5 bases and J dropped 4; count of bases not matched to a gene: 5. The CDR3 consists of 14 residues. Germline V lookup: CDR1 MNHEY, CDR2 SVGAGI. As DNA, the CDR3 is TGTGCCAGCAGTCCGGACAGGGGGTATTACGAGCAGTACTTC. Its translation: CASSPDRGYYEQYF.